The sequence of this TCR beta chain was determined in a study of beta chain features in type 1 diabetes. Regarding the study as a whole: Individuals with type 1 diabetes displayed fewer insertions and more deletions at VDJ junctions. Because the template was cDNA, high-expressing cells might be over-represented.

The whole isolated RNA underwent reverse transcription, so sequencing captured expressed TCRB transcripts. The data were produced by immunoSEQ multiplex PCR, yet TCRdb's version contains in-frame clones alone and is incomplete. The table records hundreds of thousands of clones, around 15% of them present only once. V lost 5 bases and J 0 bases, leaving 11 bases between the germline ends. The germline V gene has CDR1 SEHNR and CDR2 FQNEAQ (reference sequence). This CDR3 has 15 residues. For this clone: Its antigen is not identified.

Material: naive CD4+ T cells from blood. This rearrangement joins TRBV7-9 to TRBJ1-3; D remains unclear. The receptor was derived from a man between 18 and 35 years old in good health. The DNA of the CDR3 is TGTGCCAGCAGCCTCCGGACGGGCTCTGGAAACACCATATATTTT. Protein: CASSLRTGSGNTIYF.